Many counts were recorded for the clone carrying this T cell receptor (beta chain). RNA transcripts yielded amplified TCR beta CDR3 regions. A set of HTBI primers served as the primers for a first-round RT-PCR of the TCR CDR3. TCRdb recomputed calls from the multiplex PCR reads with MiXCR, one row per CDR3 protein. The sample yields 600,000 to 850,000 distinct CDR3 sequences, about 19% seen once. This sample was taken from a study of T cells in Graves' hyperthyroidism and ophthalmopathy. Germline lookup yields CDR1 LGHDT and CDR2 YNNKEL (reference sequence). Trimming took 1 base from V and 4 from J; bases not matched to a gene: 0. The CDR3 is 14 residues long.

V is TRBV3-1 and J is TRBJ1-2; TRBD1 aligns across 10 bases. This clonotype was sampled from a woman aged 45-65 years with Graves' hyperthyroidism that later progressed to Graves' ophthalmopathy. Input material: blood. CDR3 bases: TGTGCCAGCAGCCAAGGGACAGGGGGCTATGGCTACACCTTC. Residues: CASSQGTGGYGYTF.